This TCR beta chain was recorded in a study of blood T cell repertoires in COVID-19. The overall study: The United States, Italy and Spain provided the acute and convalescent COVID-19 samples. The analysed material was cDNA or gDNA that came from T cells, B-cell-depleted T cells, or PBMCs.

Study processing details: Estimates of nucleated cell counts were drawn from the amplification of reference gene primers. The repertoire was sequenced with immunoSEQ multiplex PCR; TCRdb's copy has only in-frame clones and lacks some. That table furnishes V, J and clone size, whereas the DNA furnished D and trimming. The sample yields over 200,000 clones, 81% seen once. The junction had 5 bases not matched to a gene; V was cut back by 4 bases and J by 2 bases. The CDR3 has 15 amino acids. The germline gives CDR1 LNHNV, CDR2 YYDKDF (reference sequence). This chain connects TRBV15 to TRBJ2-7; 10 bases align to TRBD1. The receptor's source is a woman of 80 years or more with acute or convalescent COVID-19. The source material was peripheral blood. The CDR3 loop is CATSIDRGQPYEQYF. CDR3 coding DNA: TGTGCCACCAGCATAGACAGGGGGCAACCCTACGAGCAGTACTTC. The whole variable domain, filled in from reference TRBV15 and TRBJ2-7, reads DAMVIQNPRYQVTQFGKPVTLSCSQTLNHNVMYWYQQKSSQAPKLLFHYYDKDFNNEADTPDNFQSRRPNTSFCFLDIRSPGLGDTAMYLCATSIDRGQPYEQYFGPGTRLTVT.